The text below deals with one TCR beta chain. The specificity of this receptor is unknown. Nothing much larger sits one base from this clone, and base qualities are not available. The sample originates from a study of shared clonotypes between healthy human individuals (dated by TCRdb to between 2020 and 2021). In terms of the full investigation: The cohort included three men and two women between 18 and 49 years of age. Libraries were prepared and TCR repertoires were sequenced by different laboratories using diverse techniques, in order to increase sequencing depth and limit assay-specific biases. Each donor's leukapheresis produced roughly between roughly 0.94 and 9.5 billion PBMCs. For each donor, CD4 naive and CD4 memory were each run on three plates, CD8 naive on two plates, and CD8 memory on one plate. Blood TCR repertoires of five healthy adults were deeply sequenced to estimate repertoire size and the extent of clonotype sharing between individuals. Overall study results and their limits: Sampling was restricted to blood, and TCR repertoires in tissue are likely to differ from TCR repertoires in blood. Pairwise subsampling indicated that sequencing depth was expected to affect the degree of clonotype sharing among donors. Higher generation probabilities were observed for clonotypes shared by all four sorted-subset donors than for non-shared clonotypes. Rarefaction of sorted-subset datasets indicated incomplete sequencing despite the large sequencing depth. The small number of donors limited the genetic and exposure-history diversity represented. Around 5.4% of naive CD4, approximately 3.7% of naive CD8, about 2.4% of memory CD4, and about 0.4% of memory CD8 clonotypes were shared across several donors. Naive subsets generally had larger estimated clonotype richness than memory subsets.

CD8 naive samples consisted of CD45RO-negative cells that were positively selected for CCR7, yielding a CD45RA+CCR7+ population without TemRA cells. The donors were healthy, HIV-negative adults with no recently reported acute infections or vaccinations. All donors were Caucasian adults living in Nashville, Tennessee, USA. After blood collection by leukapheresis, PBMCs were isolated using Ficoll-Histopaque density gradient centrifugation and then cryopreserved in the vapor phase of liquid nitrogen. Analytical flow cytometry was used to check the purity and quantity of each magnetically sorted T cell population. Genomic DNA was isolated from every sorted fraction and measured by UV absorbance on a Nanodrop 2000c. Taken from cysteine to phenylalanine, the CDR3 has 15 residues. CDR3 DNA only is kept here, 45 bases in frame from base 1. V lost 1 base and J lost 6 bases, and the count of bases not matched to a germline gene is 4. CDR1 and CDR2 were assigned from the germline V gene as SGHAT and FQNNGV.

Using the deep immunoSEQ assay, TCR CDR3 regions were amplified from genomic DNA by multiplex PCR. Genomic DNA extracted from each cell subset was distributed evenly over all wells of several immunoSEQ 96-well plates, and each plate served as one replicate. For sorted subsets, about 200 ng genomic DNA, equal to some 28,000 T cell genomes, was loaded into each replicate PCR. Purified libraries were measured with a Qubit 3.0 fluorometer, size-checked on a Bioanalyzer 2100, and measured again with the KAPA Library Quantification kit. Each immunoSEQ 96-well plate was sequenced on its own single-read 150-cycle Illumina NextSeq 550 flow cell. Per the authors' processing: Because the immunoSEQ output held only junctional sequences and lacked quality scores, the filtering could not match the filtering applied to full-length reads. Sequences were annotated with PyIR, a Python wrapper for IgBLAST v1.9, using IMGT germline references to assign V/J genes and CDR3. Reads with weak V/J assignments (E-value above 1e-6), missing CDR3, stop codons, out-of-frame junctions, or ambiguous translated residues were removed. V3J clonotypes were defined by identical inferred V gene, J gene, and CDR3 amino acid sequence. To compute the percentage overlap between repertoires, the number of shared unique clonotypes was divided by the size of the smaller repertoire. Repertoire richness was assessed with RTK rarefaction, the Chao1 estimator, and Recon v2.1 estimates of unobserved clonotypes. Generation probabilities were computed with OLGA for all TCRbeta clonotypes obtained by the gDNA method from a handful of donors. TCRdb limited this immuneACCESS table to in-frame rearrangements with V and J called. A share of clones is missing; checked studies link under half to unresolved V genes, and the rest is unexplained. V and J calls and clone size are those listed in that table; D and trimming were worked out from the DNA. Present in this sample are 760,000 or so clones, about 96% of which were seen just once. Around 0.25% of the sample lies in the top ten.

The source is a man aged 30 to 45 in good health. Sequenced material: naive CD8+ T cells sorted from blood. The sample's cell subset or site, from its label and the paper: CD45RA+CCR7+. The sequence joins TRBV11-2 to TRBJ2-1; TRBD2 aligns with 9 central bases. The CDR3 reads CASSLGPGLANEQFF. The nucleotides read TGTGCCAGCAGCTTAGGGCCGGGACTAGCCAATGAGCAGTTCTTC. This CDR3, with the reference TRBV11-2 and TRBJ2-1 proteins standing in past its ends, gives the full variable domain EAGVAQSPRYKIIEKRQSVAFWCNPISGHATLYWYQQILGQGPKLLIQFQNNGVVDDSQLPKDRFSAERLKGVDSTLKIQPAKLEDSAVYLCASSLGPGLANEQFFGPGTRLTVL.